This T cell receptor beta chain was observed in a study of blood T cells in healthy people across ages. Study-level results: Higher diversity and more naive CD4+ cells were features of long-lived donors, compared to aged donors.

CDR3 length: 16 residues. The germline V and J ends were trimmed by 4 bases and 0 bases, with 10 bases remaining between them. Germline loops: CDR1 MGHRA, CDR2 YSYEKL. Worth noting for this clonotype: Its target is unknown.

The second PCR ran about 7 to 12 cycles with a sample-barcoded 5' primer and J-beta primers. A tag from a template-switch adaptor with 12 random nucleotides marked each cDNA molecule. TCRdb itself ran the 5' RACE reads through MiXCR, one entry per CDR3 protein. The table includes 980,000 or so distinct CDR3 sequences, under 50% detected once. This rearrangement joins TRBV4-1 to TRBJ2-6; the D is unclear. This TCR was recovered from a man between 25 and 39 years old in good health. Sequenced material: blood. CDR3 region: CASSLVGNSGANVLTF. Here the CDR3 DNA reads TGCGCCAGCAGCCTTGTGGGGAACTCTGGGGCCAACGTCCTGACTTTC.